The present entry profiles one T cell receptor beta chain with its context. The data derive from a study of PD-1 and CTLA-4 blockade in melanoma. Produced via immunoSEQ multiplex PCR; TCRdb's table is partial and in-frame only. Among some 15,000 clones listed, roughly two thirds were seen once. Germline CDR1 is SGHRS and CDR2 is YFSETQ. CDR3 length equals 17 residues. The V gene lost 4 bases and the J gene lost 5 bases, with 24 bases spanning the gap. The TCR comes from a human donor with melanoma. Sequenced here: CD8+ T cells from peripheral blood, sampled before anti-PD-1 treatment. V gene TRBV5-1 combines with J gene TRBJ1-1, with D tentatively TRBD1 (6 bases). CDR3 bases: TGCGCCAGCAGCCCTTATTTAAGCCAAACAGGGTATACTGAAGCTTTCTTT. Amino acids: CASSPYLSQTGYTEAFF.